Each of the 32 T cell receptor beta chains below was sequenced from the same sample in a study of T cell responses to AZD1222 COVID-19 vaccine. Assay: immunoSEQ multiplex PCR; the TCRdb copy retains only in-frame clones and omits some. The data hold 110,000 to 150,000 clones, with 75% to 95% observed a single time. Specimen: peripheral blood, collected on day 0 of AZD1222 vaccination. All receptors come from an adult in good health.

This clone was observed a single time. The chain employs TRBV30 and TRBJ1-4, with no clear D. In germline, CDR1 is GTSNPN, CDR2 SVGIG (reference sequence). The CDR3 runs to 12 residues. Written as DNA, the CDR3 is TGTGCACTGGAGTGGTCAAATGAAAAACTGTTTTTT. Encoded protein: CALEWSNEKLFF.

The CDR3 reads CASSSWTGALTEAFF. CDR3 DNA: TGTGCCAGCAGTTCTTGGACAGGTGCCTTGACTGAAGCTTTCTTT. The chain uses TRBV28 and TRBJ1-1, with 7 bases matching TRBD1. The CDR3 is made up of 15 amino acids. The germline gives CDR1 MDHEN, CDR2 SYDVKM. The ends lost 4 bases at V and 5 bases at J; junction bases unmatched: 10.

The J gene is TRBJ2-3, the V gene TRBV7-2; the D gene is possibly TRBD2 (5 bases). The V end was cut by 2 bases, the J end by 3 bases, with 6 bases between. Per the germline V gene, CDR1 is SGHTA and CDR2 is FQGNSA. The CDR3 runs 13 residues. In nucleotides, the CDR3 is TGTGCCAGCAGCTTATCGGGAACAGATACGCAGTATTTT. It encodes CASSLSGTDTQYF.

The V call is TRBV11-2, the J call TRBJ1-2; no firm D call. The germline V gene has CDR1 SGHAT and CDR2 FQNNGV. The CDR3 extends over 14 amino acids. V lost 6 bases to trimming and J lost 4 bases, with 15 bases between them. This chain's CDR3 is CASSDLVGGYGYTF. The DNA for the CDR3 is TGTGCCAGCAGTGACCTGGTGGGCGGCTATGGCTACACCTTC. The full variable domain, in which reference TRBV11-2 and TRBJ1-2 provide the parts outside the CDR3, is EAGVAQSPRYKIIEKRQSVAFWCNPISGHATLYWYQQILGQGPKLLIQFQNNGVVDDSQLPKDRFSAERLKGVDSTLKIQPAKLEDSAVYLCASSDLVGGYGYTFGSGTRLTVV.

CDR3 in amino acids: CASSRGGPYEQYF. The CDR3, as DNA: TGTGCCAGCAGCCGAGGGGGCCCCTACGAGCAGTACTTC. The chain uses TRBV5-6 and TRBJ2-7, with 7 bases matching TRBD1. The ends lost 4 bases at V and 2 bases at J; junction bases unmatched: 3. Germline V gene sequence: CDR1 SGHDT, CDR2 YYEEEE. The CDR3 spans 13 residues. Supplemented by reference TRBV5-6 and TRBJ2-7, the full variable domain reads DAGVTQSPTHLIKTRGQQVTLRCSPKSGHDTVSWYQQALGQGPQFIFQYYEEEERQRGNFPDRFSGHQFPNYSSELNVNALLLGDSALYLCASSRGGPYEQYFGPGTRLTVT.

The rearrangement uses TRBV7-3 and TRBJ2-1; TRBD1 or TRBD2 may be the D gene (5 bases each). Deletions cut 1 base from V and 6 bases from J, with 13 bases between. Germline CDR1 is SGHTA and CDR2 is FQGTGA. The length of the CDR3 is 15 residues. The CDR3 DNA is TGTGCCAGCAGCTTAAATGTGGGGGACCGCAATGAGCAGTTCTTC. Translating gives CASSLNVGDRNEQFF.

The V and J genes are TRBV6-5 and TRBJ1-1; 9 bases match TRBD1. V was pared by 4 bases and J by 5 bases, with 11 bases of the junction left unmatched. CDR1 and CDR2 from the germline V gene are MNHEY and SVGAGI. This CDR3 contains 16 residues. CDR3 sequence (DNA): TGTGCCAGCAGTTCCGGAGGGACAGGGTTTGGGACTGAAGCTTTCTTT. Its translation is CASSSGGTGFGTEAFF.

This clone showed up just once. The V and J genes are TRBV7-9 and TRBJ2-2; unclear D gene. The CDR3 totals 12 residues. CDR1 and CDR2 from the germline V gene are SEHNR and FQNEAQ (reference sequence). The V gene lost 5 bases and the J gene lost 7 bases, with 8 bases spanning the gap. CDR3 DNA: TGTGCCAGCAGCAACCCCGGCGGGGAGCTGTTTTTT. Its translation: CASSNPGGELFF.

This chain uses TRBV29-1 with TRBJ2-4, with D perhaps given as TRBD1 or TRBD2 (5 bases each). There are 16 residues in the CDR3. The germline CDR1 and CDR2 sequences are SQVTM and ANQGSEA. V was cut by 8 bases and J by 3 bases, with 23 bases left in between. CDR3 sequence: CSFSGTEGLGKNIQYF. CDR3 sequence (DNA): TGCAGCTTCTCCGGGACCGAAGGTCTTGGCAAAAACATTCAGTACTTC.

The CDR3 region is CASSEGIEIHF. The CDR3 coding sequence is TGTGCCAGCAGTGAGGGTATCGAGATCCACTTT. This chain uses TRBV6-4 with TRBJ1-6; no clear D gene. The CDR3 loop spans 11 amino acids. Trimming took 3 bases from V and 17 from J, leaving 11 bases between them. The germline V gene has CDR1 MRHNA and CDR2 SNTAGT.

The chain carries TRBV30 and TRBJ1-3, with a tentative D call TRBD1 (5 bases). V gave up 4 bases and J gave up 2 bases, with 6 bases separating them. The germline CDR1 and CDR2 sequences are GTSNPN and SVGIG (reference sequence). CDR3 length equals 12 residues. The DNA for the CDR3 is TGTGCCTGGACAGGGACTGGAAACACCATATATTTT. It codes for CAWTGTGNTIYF.

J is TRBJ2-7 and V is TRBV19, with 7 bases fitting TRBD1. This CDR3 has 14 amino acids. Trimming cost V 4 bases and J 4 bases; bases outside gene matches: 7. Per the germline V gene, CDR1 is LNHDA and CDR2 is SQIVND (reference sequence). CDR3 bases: TGTGCCAGTAGTAGTGTCGGGACAGCTTACGAGCAGTACTTC. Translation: CASSSVGTAYEQYF. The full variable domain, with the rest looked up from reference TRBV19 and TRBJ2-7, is DGGITQSPKYLFRKEGQNVTLSCEQNLNHDAMYWYRQDPGQGLRLIYYSQIVNDFQKGDIAEGYSVSREKKESFPLTVTSAQKNPTAFYLCASSSVGTAYEQYFGPGTRLTVT.

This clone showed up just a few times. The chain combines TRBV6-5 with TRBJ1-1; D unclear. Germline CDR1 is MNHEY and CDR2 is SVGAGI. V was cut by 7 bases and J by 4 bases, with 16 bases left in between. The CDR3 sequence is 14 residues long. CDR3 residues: CASKVEPAGTEAFF. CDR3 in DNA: TGTGCCAGCAAGGTAGAACCAGCGGGCACTGAAGCTTTCTTT.

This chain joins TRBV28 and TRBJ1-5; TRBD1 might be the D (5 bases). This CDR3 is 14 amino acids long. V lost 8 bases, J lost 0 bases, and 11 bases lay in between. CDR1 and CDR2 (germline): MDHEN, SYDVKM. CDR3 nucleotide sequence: TGTGCCAGCGGGGCAGACTATAGCAATCAGCCCCAGCATTTT. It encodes CASGADYSNQPQHF.

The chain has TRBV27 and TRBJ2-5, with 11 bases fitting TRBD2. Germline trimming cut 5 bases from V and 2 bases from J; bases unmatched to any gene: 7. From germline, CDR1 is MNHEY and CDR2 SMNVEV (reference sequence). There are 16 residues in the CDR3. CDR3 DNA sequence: TGTGCCAGCAGTACCGCTAGCGGGGGGACTCAAGAGACCCAGTACTTC. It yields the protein CASSTASGGTQETQYF.

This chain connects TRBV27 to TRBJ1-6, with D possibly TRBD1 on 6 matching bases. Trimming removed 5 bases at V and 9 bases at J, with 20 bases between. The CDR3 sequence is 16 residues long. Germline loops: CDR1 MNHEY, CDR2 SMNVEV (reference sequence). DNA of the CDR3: TGTGCCAGCAGTCCCCGCCCAACAGGGTACGTTTCACCCCTCCACTTT. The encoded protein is CASSPRPTGYVSPLHF.

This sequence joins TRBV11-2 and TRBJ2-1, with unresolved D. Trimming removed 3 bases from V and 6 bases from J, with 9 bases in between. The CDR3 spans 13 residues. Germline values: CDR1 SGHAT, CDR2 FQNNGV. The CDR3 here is CASSFHELNEQFF. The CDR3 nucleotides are TGTGCCAGCAGCTTCCATGAGCTCAATGAGCAGTTCTTC.

The CDR3 is CASSPGGGPDGYTF. In DNA, the CDR3 is TGTGCCAGCTCACCCGGAGGGGGCCCGGATGGCTACACCTTC. J is TRBJ1-2 and V is TRBV18; TRBD1 agrees at 7 bases. This CDR3 region has 14 residues. Germline loops: CDR1 KGHSH, CDR2 LQKENI. J was trimmed by 6 bases and V by 3 bases; bases with no gene match: 7.

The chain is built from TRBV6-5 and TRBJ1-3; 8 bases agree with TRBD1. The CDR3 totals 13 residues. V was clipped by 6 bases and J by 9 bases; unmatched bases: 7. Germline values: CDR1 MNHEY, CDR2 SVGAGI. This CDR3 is CASRVGQGVTIYF. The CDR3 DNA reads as TGTGCCAGCAGGGTCGGACAGGGAGTCACCATATATTTT.

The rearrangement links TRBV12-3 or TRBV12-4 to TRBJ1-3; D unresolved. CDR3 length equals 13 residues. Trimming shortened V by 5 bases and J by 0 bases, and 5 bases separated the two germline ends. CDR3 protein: CASSLNSGNTIYF. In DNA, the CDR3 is TGTGCCAGCAGTCTGAACTCTGGAAACACCATATATTTT.

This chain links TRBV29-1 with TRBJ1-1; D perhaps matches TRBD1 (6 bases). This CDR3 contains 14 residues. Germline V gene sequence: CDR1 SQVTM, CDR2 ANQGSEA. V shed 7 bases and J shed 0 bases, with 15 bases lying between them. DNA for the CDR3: TGCAGCGCGACGGGGACATTCATGAACACTGAAGCTTTCTTT. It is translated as CSATGTFMNTEAFF. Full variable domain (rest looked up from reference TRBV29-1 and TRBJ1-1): SAVISQKPSRDICQRGTSLTIQCQVDSQVTMMFWYRQQPGQSLTLIATANQGSEATYESGFVIDKFPISRPNLTFSTLTVSNMSPEDSSIYLCSATGTFMNTEAFFGQGTRLTVV.

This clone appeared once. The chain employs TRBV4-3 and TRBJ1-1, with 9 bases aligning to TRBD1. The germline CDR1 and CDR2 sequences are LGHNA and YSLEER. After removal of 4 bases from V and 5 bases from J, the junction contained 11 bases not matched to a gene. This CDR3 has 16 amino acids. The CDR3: CASSPYSQGARTEAFF. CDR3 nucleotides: TGCGCCAGCAGCCCTTATTCACAGGGGGCTAGGACTGAAGCTTTCTTT.

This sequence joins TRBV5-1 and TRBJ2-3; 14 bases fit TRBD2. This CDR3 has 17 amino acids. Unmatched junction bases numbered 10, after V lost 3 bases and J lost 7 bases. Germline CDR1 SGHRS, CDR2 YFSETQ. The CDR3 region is CASSYGTSGSSYHTQYF. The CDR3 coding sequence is TGCGCCAGCAGCTATGGGACTAGCGGGAGTAGTTATCATACGCAGTATTTT.

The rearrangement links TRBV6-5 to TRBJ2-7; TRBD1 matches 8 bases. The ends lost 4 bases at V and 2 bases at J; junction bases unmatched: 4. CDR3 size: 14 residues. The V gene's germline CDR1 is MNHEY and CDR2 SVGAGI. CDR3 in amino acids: CASSSRTGPYEQYF. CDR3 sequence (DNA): TGTGCCAGCAGTTCCCGGACAGGGCCCTACGAGCAGTACTTC.

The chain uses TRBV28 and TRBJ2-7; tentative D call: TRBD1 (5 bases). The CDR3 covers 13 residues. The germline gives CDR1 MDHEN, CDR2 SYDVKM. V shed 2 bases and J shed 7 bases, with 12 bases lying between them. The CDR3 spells CASSLRGAEEQYF. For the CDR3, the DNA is TGTGCCAGCAGTTTACGTGGGGCAGAAGAGCAGTACTTC.

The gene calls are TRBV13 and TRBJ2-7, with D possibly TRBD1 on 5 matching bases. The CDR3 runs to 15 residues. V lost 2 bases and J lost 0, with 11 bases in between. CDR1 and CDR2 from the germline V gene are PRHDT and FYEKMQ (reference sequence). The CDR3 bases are TGTGCCAGCAGCTTATGGACATCATCCTCCTACGAGCAGTACTTC. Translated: CASSLWTSSSYEQYF.

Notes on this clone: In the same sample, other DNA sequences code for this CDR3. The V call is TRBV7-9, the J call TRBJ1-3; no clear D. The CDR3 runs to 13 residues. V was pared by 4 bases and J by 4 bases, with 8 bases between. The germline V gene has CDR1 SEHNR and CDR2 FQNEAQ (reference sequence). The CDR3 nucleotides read TGTGCCAGCAGCTCGCCCCAAGGAAACACCATATATTTT. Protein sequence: CASSSPQGNTIYF.

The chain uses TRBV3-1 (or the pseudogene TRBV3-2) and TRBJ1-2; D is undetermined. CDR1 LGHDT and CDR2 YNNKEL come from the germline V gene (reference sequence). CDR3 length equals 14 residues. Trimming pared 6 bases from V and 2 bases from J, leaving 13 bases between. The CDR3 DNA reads TGTGCCAGCAGTTCTTCCGGATCAAACTATGGCTACACCTTC. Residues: CASSSSGSNYGYTF.

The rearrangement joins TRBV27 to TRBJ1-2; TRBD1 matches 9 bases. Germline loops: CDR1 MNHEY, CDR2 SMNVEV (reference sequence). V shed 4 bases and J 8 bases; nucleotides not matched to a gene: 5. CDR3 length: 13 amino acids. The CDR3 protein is CASSSQGARGYTF. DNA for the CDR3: TGTGCCAGCAGTTCACAGGGGGCTCGAGGCTACACCTTC.

CDR3 DNA: TGTGCCAGCTCACCGACAGGGGCAACAAATTCACCCCTCCACTTT. Translation gives CASSPTGATNSPLHF. This sequence joins TRBV18 and TRBJ1-6; TRBD1 matches 8 bases. The CDR3 covers 15 residues. Germline V lookup: CDR1 KGHSH, CDR2 LQKENI. V dropped 3 bases and J dropped 7; count of bases not matched to a gene: 5.

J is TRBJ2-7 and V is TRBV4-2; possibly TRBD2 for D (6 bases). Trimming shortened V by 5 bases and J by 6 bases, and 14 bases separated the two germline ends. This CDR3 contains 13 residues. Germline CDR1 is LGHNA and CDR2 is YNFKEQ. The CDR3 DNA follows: TGTGCCAGCAGCGAGATAGGGACTGTCGAGCAGTACTTC. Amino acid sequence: CASSEIGTVEQYF.

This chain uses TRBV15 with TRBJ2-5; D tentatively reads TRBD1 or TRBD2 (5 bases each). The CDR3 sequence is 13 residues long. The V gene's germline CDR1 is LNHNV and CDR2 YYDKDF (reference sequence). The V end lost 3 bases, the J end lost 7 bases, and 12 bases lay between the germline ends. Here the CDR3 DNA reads TGTGCCACCAGCAGTGAGGGTGGGGGGACCCAGTACTTC. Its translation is CATSSEGGGTQYF.